This T cell receptor beta chain was retrieved from a study of T cell changes during pregnancy in multiple sclerosis. Trimming removed 10 bases from V and 5 bases from J; junction bases left unmatched: 4. The CDR3 has 12 amino acids. Looked up from germline, CDR1 is SEHNR and CDR2 is FQNEAQ (reference sequence). Only in-frame clones appear in the TCRdb table, and some are missing; sequencing was by immunoSEQ multiplex PCR. This table holds 30,000 to 35,000 clones, around nine tenths found once. This receptor was obtained from a female donor with multiple sclerosis, enrolled in a pregnancy study. V and J are TRBV7-9 and TRBJ2-2; TRBD2 matches 7 bases. The specimen comprised CD8+ T cells from peripheral blood mononuclear cells, sampled before pregnancy. The CDR3 bases are TGTGCCAAAACCGGGGGGACCGGGGAGCTGTTTTTT. Amino acids: CAKTGGTGELFF.